The 8 T cell receptor beta chains below were found in one sample sequenced in a study of CD8+ T cells in alopecia areata. Reverse transcription of extracted RNA yielded cDNA, which provided the sequencing template. Repertoires were generated with immunoSEQ multiplex PCR, while TCRdb's copy carries only in-frame clones and drops some. There are about 150,000 clones in the sample; roughly 60% occur only once, and 30% to 45% lies in the top ten. Sequenced material: CD8+ T cells sorted from blood. Receptor source: a human donor in good health.

A word on this clone: This specimen includes other DNA sequences encoding the same CDR3. This sequence joins TRBV4-1 and TRBJ2-7; 11 bases map to TRBD2. The germline CDR1 and CDR2 sequences are MGHRA and YSYEKL. J was trimmed by 4 bases and V by 2 bases; bases with no gene match: 1. The CDR3 sequence is 14 residues long. The CDR3: CASSQTSGSYEQYF. The CDR3 DNA reads TGCGCCAGCAGCCAAACTAGCGGGAGTTACGAGCAGTACTTC.

This chain joins TRBV18 and TRBJ1-1, with D possibly being TRBD1 (5 bases). Germline V gives CDR1 KGHSH, CDR2 LQKENI. Trimming cost V 3 bases and J 1 base, with 9 bases left between them. The CDR3 contains 14 residues. The CDR3 DNA reads TGTGCCAGCTCACCTACAGGAAAGAACACTGAAGCTTTCTTT. Translated: CASSPTGKNTEAFF.

This chain uses TRBV30 with TRBJ1-5, with a weak D call TRBD1 (6 bases). Germline CDR1 GTSNPN, CDR2 SVGIG (reference sequence). V lost 5 bases and J 12 bases, leaving 26 bases between the germline ends. CDR3 size: 15 residues. In DNA, the CDR3 is TGTGCCTGGTCACTTCCCGGACAGTCAATCTCTCTCCAGCATTTT. It is translated as CAWSLPGQSISLQHF.

This clone occurred a few times. The CDR3 sequence is CASSFLPYEQYF. CDR3 bases: TGTGCCAGCAGTTTCCTCCCCTACGAGCAGTACTTC. The V and J genes are TRBV27 and TRBJ2-7; D not certain. Germline CDR1 MNHEY, CDR2 SMNVEV (reference sequence). This CDR3 has 12 amino acids. Deletions cut 3 bases from V and 2 bases from J, with 5 bases between.

Only a few counts were recorded for this clone. The rearrangement joins TRBV7-8 to TRBJ2-7, with 9 bases lining up with TRBD1. After removal of 5 bases from V and 4 bases from J, the junction contained 9 bases not matched to a gene. Germline values: CDR1 SGHVS, CDR2 FQNEAQ. The length of the CDR3 is 15 residues. The CDR3 nucleotides are TGTGCCAGCAGCCATCCCCCGGGACAGGGTTACGAGCAGTACTTC. Translating gives CASSHPPGQGYEQYF.

This clone was counted a few times. This chain links TRBV29-1 with TRBJ2-1, with unresolved D. CDR3 length equals 11 residues. V was shortened by 5 bases and J by 5 bases, with 7 bases between the two germline ends. Germline-derived CDR1 and CDR2 are SQVTM and ANQGSEA. In DNA form, the CDR3 reads TGCAGCGTTTATTGGGACAATGAGCAGTTCTTC. It yields the protein CSVYWDNEQFF.

The chain recombines TRBV5-1 with TRBJ2-1; 10 bases agree with TRBD2. The V gene end was trimmed by 2 bases and the J gene end by 8 bases; junction bases not matched to a gene: 7. Germline CDR1 is SGHRS and CDR2 is YFSETQ. CDR3 length: 15 residues. The CDR3 DNA sequence: TGCGCCAGCAGCTTCAGCGGGAGGGCCATAGATGAGCAGTTCTTC. It specifies CASSFSGRAIDEQFF.

This chain connects TRBV30 to TRBJ2-7, with D possibly TRBD1 on 5 matching bases. The germline CDR1 and CDR2 sequences are GTSNPN and SVGIG (reference sequence). V lost 6 bases, J lost 0 bases, and 12 bases lay in between. This CDR3 contains 13 residues. CDR3 in DNA: TGTGCCTGCGTACAGGTACCCTCCTACGAGCAGTACTTC. Amino acid sequence: CACVQVPSYEQYF.